The 8 T cell receptor beta chains reported below all come from one sample, sequenced in a study of T cell responses to AZD1222 COVID-19 vaccine. Sequencing used immunoSEQ multiplex PCR; TCRdb keeps in-frame clones, though not all of them. The sample contains under 170,000 clones, around 94% of which appear only once. Sequencing was performed on peripheral blood, taken on day 0 of AZD1222 vaccination. These receptors were obtained from an adult in good health.

As DNA, the CDR3 is TGTGCCAGCAAGACAGACATGAACACTGAAGCTTTCTTT. Its protein product is CASKTDMNTEAFF. The chain couples TRBV2 to TRBJ1-1, with D tentatively TRBD1 (5 bases). V was clipped by 7 bases and J by 0 bases, with 9 bases between them. Germline lookup yields CDR1 SNHLY and CDR2 FYNNEI. The CDR3 has 13 amino acids.

The chain carries TRBV7-2 and TRBJ1-6; 8 bases are a match to TRBD1. V trimming: 2 bases; J trimming: 10 bases; junction bases outside the gene matches: 10. The CDR3 runs to 16 residues. Germline V gene sequence: CDR1 SGHTA, CDR2 FQGNSA. DNA of the CDR3: TGTGCCAGCAGCTTATCTCATGGGACAGGCCAGTCACCCCTCCACTTT. Amino acids: CASSLSHGTGQSPLHF. Full variable domain (missing parts from reference TRBV7-2 and TRBJ1-6): GAGVSQSPSNKVTEKGKDVELRCDPISGHTALYWYRQSLGQGLEFLIYFQGNSAPDKSGLPSDRFSAERTGGSVSTLTIQRTQQEDSAVYLCASSLSHGTGQSPLHFGNGTRLTVT.

The chain links TRBV27 to TRBJ2-7, with 9 bases fitting TRBD2. The CDR3 has 15 amino acids. From germline, CDR1 is MNHEY and CDR2 SMNVEV (reference sequence). Losses at the gene ends were 3 bases for V and 0 bases for J; bases not matched to a gene: 3. CDR3 DNA: TGTGCCAGCAGTTTCTGCGGGAGGGCCTCCTACGAGCAGTACGTC. This codes for CASSFCGRASYEQYV.

This sequence joins TRBV6-5 and TRBJ1-1; D remains ambiguous. Germline lookup yields CDR1 MNHEY and CDR2 SVGAGI. Trimming removed 6 bases at V and 3 bases at J, with 11 bases between. This CDR3 has 13 residues. As DNA, the CDR3 is TGTGCCAGCAGGGGTTGGGGTTACACTGAAGCTTTCTTT. Its protein product is CASRGWGYTEAFF.

Here the CDR3 DNA reads TGTGCCAGCAGCATCCAACCCCGGATTGAAGCTTTCTTT. Translated, it gives CASSIQPRIEAFF. This rearrangement joins TRBV7-9 to TRBJ1-1; D not certain. The germline V gene has CDR1 SEHNR and CDR2 FQNEAQ (reference sequence). The V end lost 5 bases, the J end lost 7 bases, and 14 bases lay between the germline ends. CDR3 length: 13 amino acids.

The rearrangement uses TRBV28 and TRBJ2-3; 9 nucleotides match TRBD1. There are 12 residues in the CDR3. Germline CDR1 reads MDHEN; CDR2 reads SYDVKM. V trimming: 2 bases; J trimming: 14 bases; junction bases outside the gene matches: 5. CDR3 in amino acids: CASSLRDRVSYF. The CDR3 DNA follows: TGTGCCAGCAGTTTACGGGACAGGGTGTCGTATTTT.

This clone was seen a single time. The gene calls are TRBV7-9 and TRBJ2-1; TRBD1 is a possible D gene (5 bases). Looked up from germline, CDR1 is SEHNR and CDR2 is FQNEAQ (reference sequence). This CDR3 region has 13 residues. V lost 8 bases, J lost 6 bases, and 14 bases lay in between. The CDR3 nucleotides read TGTGCCAGCGTCACTGCAGGGTTCAATGAGCAGTTCTTC. It encodes CASVTAGFNEQFF. The full variable domain, rest sourced from reference TRBV7-9 and TRBJ2-1, is DTGVSQNPRHKITKRGQNVTFRCDPISEHNRLYWYRQTLGQGPEFLTYFQNEAQLEKSRLLSDRFSAERPKGSFSTLEIQRTEQGDSAMYLCASVTAGFNEQFFGPGTRLTVL.

The chain carries TRBV6-1 and TRBJ1-2; 8 nucleotides line up with TRBD1. CDR3 length equals 17 residues. CDR1 and CDR2 from the germline V gene are MNHNS and SASEGT. J gave up 2 bases and V 4 bases, and 12 bases lay outside the gene matches. The CDR3 region is CASSAGQVDSLNYGYTF. Written as DNA, the CDR3 is TGTGCCAGCAGTGCGGGACAGGTTGACTCACTGAACTATGGCTACACCTTC.